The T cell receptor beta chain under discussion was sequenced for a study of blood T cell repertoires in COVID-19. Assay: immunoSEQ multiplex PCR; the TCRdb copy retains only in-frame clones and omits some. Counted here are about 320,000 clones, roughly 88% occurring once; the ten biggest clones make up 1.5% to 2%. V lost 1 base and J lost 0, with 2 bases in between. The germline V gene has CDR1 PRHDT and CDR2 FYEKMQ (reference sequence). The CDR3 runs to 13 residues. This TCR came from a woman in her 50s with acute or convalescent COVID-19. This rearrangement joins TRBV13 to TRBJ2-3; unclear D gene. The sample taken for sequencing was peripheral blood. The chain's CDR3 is CASSLVSTDTQYF. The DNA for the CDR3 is TGTGCCAGCAGCTTAGTAAGCACAGATACGCAGTATTTT.